This T cell receptor (beta chain) comes out of a study of Ad26.COV2.S vaccination and SARS-CoV-2 variants. Study information: Intramuscular Ad26.COV2.S at 5x10^10 or 1x10^11 viral particles. General observations from the study: After vaccination, substantial breadth of spike-specific CD8+ and CD4+ responses was reported.

About this clone: Its cognate antigen is unknown.

CDR3 length equals 17 residues. Germline lookup yields CDR1 MGHRA and CDR2 YSYEKL. Trimming took 0 bases from V and 3 from J, leaving 15 bases between them. Treatment in this sample: 15 to 20 received Ad26.COV2.S at low or high dose, single or two shots; about 5 received placebo; per-sample allocation not given. Day 63 after the first injection of vaccine or placebo was the sampling time. Donation was by an adult aged 18-55 years who was in Boston. An Ad26 vector expressing Wuhan-strain SARS-CoV-2 spike constituted the vaccine. Some clones are missing from TCRdb's copy, which holds only in-frame ones; the method was immunoSEQ multiplex PCR. The sample has almost 400,000 clones, approximately 91% seen once; the top ten hold around 1.8%.

Source: peripheral blood, taken in a trial of Ad26.COV2.S vaccine versus placebo. The rearrangement links TRBV4-1 to TRBJ2-1; weak D call: TRBD1 (5 bases). The TCR sequence derives from a person between 18 and 65 years old who received the Ad26.COV2.S COVID-19 vaccine or a placebo. In DNA form, the CDR3 reads TGCGCCAGCAGCCAAGATGGGCAGGGCTCGGTCTACAATGAGCAGTTCTTC. As protein: CASSQDGQGSVYNEQFF.